This TCR beta chain stems from a study of tumor-infiltrating lymphocytes in primary liver carcinoma. Per germline, CDR1 ENHRY and CDR2 SYGVKD. The junction had 7 bases not matched to a gene; V was cut back by 6 bases and J by 0 bases. The CDR3 has 15 amino acids. Unsorted bulk tissue of about 20-32 mg yielded co-extracted RNA and DNA. Every tumor was sampled at five separate regions. Every tumor specimen contained over 85% viable tumor cells. Synthesis of TCR beta cDNA was carried out from 500 ng total RNA with a constant-region primer. The TCR beta library was amplified through three nested multiplex PCR rounds in a modified ARM-PCR procedure. Primers for the first two PCR rounds were TRBV1-TRBV30 forward primers and a C-beta reverse primer (roughly 10 cycles per round). Each CDR3 protein gets one entry after TCRdb re-called the multiplex PCR reads with MiXCR. The sample has 100,000 or so distinct CDR3 sequences, 80% to 85% seen once.

Material: liver tumor tissue from sampling region 3. Subset denoted: tumor region T3, left-lateral pole. The receptor comes from a middle-aged man with primary liver carcinoma and hepatitis B virus infection. The V and J genes are TRBV10-3 and TRBJ2-7; 8 bases fit TRBD2. The CDR3 loop is CAISFGTSDSYEQYF. CDR3 sequence (DNA): TGTGCCATCAGCTTCGGGACTAGTGACTCCTACGAGCAGTACTTC.